This TCR beta chain comes out of a study of Graves' ophthalmopathy and Graves' hyperthyroidism. Germline lookup yields CDR1 MNHEY and CDR2 SVGEGT. The CDR3 sequence is 18 residues long. V lost 10 bases and J 2 bases, leaving 24 bases between the germline ends. Transcripts of RNA were the source for amplifying TCR beta CDR3 regions. HTBI primers primed a first-round RT-PCR, and a second-round multiplex PCR followed. TCRdb re-called the multiplex PCR reads with MiXCR, one entry per CDR3 protein. The table lists about 340,000 distinct CDR3 sequences, 15% to 20% of them singletons. Establishment of the diagnosis relied upon clinical symptoms, serum thyroxine, TRAb, thyroid ultrasound and orbital computed tomography. There are many counts of this clonotype.

Sequences were obtained from peripheral blood. The chain couples TRBV6-2 or TRBV6-3 to TRBJ2-6; tentative D call: TRBD1 (5 bases). The TCR was taken from an adult man with Graves' ophthalmopathy. The CDR3 spells CATARRPGVGAGANVLTF. The CDR3 region has the DNA TGTGCCACCGCCCGAAGGCCCGGAGTAGGGGCTGGGGCCAACGTCCTGACTTTC.